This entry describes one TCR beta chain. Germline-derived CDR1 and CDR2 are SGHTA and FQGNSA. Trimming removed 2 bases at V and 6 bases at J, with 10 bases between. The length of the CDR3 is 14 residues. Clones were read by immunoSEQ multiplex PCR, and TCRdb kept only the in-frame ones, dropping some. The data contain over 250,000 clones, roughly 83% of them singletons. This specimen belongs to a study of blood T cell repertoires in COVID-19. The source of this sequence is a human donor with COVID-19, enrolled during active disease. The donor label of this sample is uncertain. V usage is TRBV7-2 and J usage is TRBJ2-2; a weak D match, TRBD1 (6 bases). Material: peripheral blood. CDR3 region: CASSLIRGPGELFF. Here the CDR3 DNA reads TGTGCCAGCAGCTTAATCAGGGGACCCGGGGAGCTGTTTTTT.